Detailed here is one TCR beta chain. This sample was included in a study of blood T cell repertoires in COVID-19. Across the whole study: There were acute and convalescent COVID-19 samples, and they came from the United States, Italy and Spain. Nucleic acid was either cDNA or gDNA, and it came from T cells, B-cell-depleted T cells, or PBMCs.

CDR3 size: 13 residues. CDR1 MNHEY and CDR2 SVGAGI come from the germline V gene. In the original workflow: Reference gene primer amplification gave nucleated cell count estimates. Measured with immunoSEQ multiplex PCR; TCRdb has only the in-frame clones, and not every one. Clonal size and the V and J genes are those of that table, whereas D and trimming came from the DNA. Among approximately 250,000 clones listed, approximately 90% were seen once. This clonotype originated in a woman aged 25 to 45 with acute COVID-19. Sequencing was carried out using PBMCs or T cells enriched from blood (not recorded which). The chain carries TRBV6-5 and TRBJ2-2, with 7 bases fitting TRBD2. The CDR3 sequence: CALGREQTGELFF. The CDR3 DNA follows: TGTGCTCTTGGGCGGGAGCAGACCGGGGAGCTGTTTTTT.